The 19 T cell receptor beta chains below all came from one sample that was sequenced in a study of OX40 agonist ivuxolimab in advanced cancers. Assay: immunoSEQ multiplex PCR; the TCRdb copy retains only in-frame clones and omits some. The repertoire holds 20,000 to 25,000 clones, with 65% to 85% as singletons. The sample was CD4+ or CD8+ T cells sorted from blood, taken in a trial of the OX40 agonist ivuxolimab. The receptor set was obtained from an adult with an advanced solid tumor such as melanoma, head and neck, liver or kidney cancer.

CDR3 residues: CASSEGARNSPLHF. The CDR3 DNA reads as TGTGCCAGCAGTGAGGGGGCCCGGAATTCACCCCTCCACTTT. This rearrangement joins TRBV25-1 to TRBJ1-6, with D perhaps TRBD1 (6 bases). CDR3 length: 14 residues. The germline V gene has CDR1 MGHDK and CDR2 SYGVNS. V was clipped by 3 bases and J by 7 bases, with 10 bases between them. Complete variable domain (other parts from reference TRBV25-1 and TRBJ1-6): EADIYQTPRYLVIGTGKKITLECSQTMGHDKMYWYQQDPGMELHLIHYSYGVNSTEKGDLSSESTVSRIRTEHFPLTLESARPSHTSQYLCASSEGARNSPLHFGNGTRLTVT.

The rearrangement uses TRBV6-5 and TRBJ2-5, with a tentative D call TRBD1 (6 bases). CDR1 and CDR2 (germline): MNHEY, SVGAGI. V gave up 5 bases and J gave up 2 bases, with 12 bases separating them. The CDR3 totals 14 residues. CDR3 sequence (DNA): TGTGCCAGCAGTCGAGGGGGTCCACAAGAGACCCAGTACTTC. It translates to CASSRGGPQETQYF.

The J gene is TRBJ1-6, the V gene TRBV6-1; maybe TRBD1 (6 bases). The CDR3 loop spans 13 amino acids. Between the trimmed V and J ends, which lost 6 bases and 7 bases, there was a span of 10 bases. The germline CDR1 and CDR2 sequences are MNHNS and SASEGT. CDR3 sequence (DNA): TGTGCCAGCAGGGACAGTGGGAATTCACCCCTCCACTTT. Translation: CASRDSGNSPLHF.

The chain joins TRBV18 to TRBJ1-5; maybe TRBD1 (6 bases). This CDR3 has 17 residues. The germline CDR1 and CDR2 sequences are KGHSH and LQKENI. V was pared by 3 bases and J by 4 bases, with 19 bases between. In nucleotides, the CDR3 is TGTGCCAGCTCACCTCGTGGGACTACGCAGGGGAATCAGCCCCAGCATTTT. Translation: CASSPRGTTQGNQPQHF.

The rearrangement links TRBV18 to TRBJ2-7; the D gene is possibly TRBD1 (5 bases). The length of the CDR3 is 14 residues. V lost 4 bases and J 3 bases, leaving 13 bases between the germline ends. The V gene's germline CDR1 is KGHSH and CDR2 LQKENI. The CDR3 DNA is TGTGCCAGCTCACTAACCTTTCAGGGCTACGAGCAGTACTTC. As protein: CASSLTFQGYEQYF.

This clone appeared a few times. This chain uses TRBV2 with TRBJ1-2, with 8 bases lining up with TRBD1. This CDR3 has 14 amino acids. Germline V CDR1 and CDR2: SNHLY, FYNNEI. Trimming removed 11 bases from V and 7 bases from J; junction bases left unmatched: 15. The CDR3 DNA reads as TGTGCCCAACCATCCTGGACAGGGTCGGCTGGCTACACCTTC. This sequence encodes CAQPSWTGSAGYTF.

This chain connects TRBV5-1 to TRBJ2-3, with a weak D call TRBD2 (6 bases). Trimming shortened V by 5 bases and J by 5 bases, and 9 bases separated the two germline ends. The CDR3 runs 12 residues. Germline CDR1 SGHRS, CDR2 YFSETQ. The CDR3 DNA reads TGCGCCAGCAGGGCGGGGCGAGATACGCAGTATTTT. This translates into CASRAGRDTQYF.

The rearrangement joins TRBV19 to TRBJ1-1, with D perhaps matching TRBD1 (5 bases). Germline lookup yields CDR1 LNHDA and CDR2 SQIVND (reference sequence). V was cut by 7 bases and J by 1 base, with 16 bases left in between. This CDR3 has 15 residues. The CDR3 bases are TGTGCCAGTATTATTAGGGGAGGAGAGAACACTGAAGCTTTCTTT. This codes for CASIIRGGENTEAFF.

The CDR3 DNA follows: TGTGCCAGCAGCTTAGGACGGAGAAAGGACAATACGCAGTATTTT. Translation: CASSLGRRKDNTQYF. The chain recombines TRBV7-8 with TRBJ2-3; the D gene is possibly TRBD1 (5 bases). Per the germline V gene, CDR1 is SGHVS and CDR2 is FQNEAQ. This CDR3 spans 15 amino acids. V lost 1 base, J lost 7 bases, and 15 bases lay in between.

The chain couples TRBV20-1 to TRBJ2-3, with no clear D. Trimming shortened V by 6 bases and J by 13 bases, and 17 bases separated the two germline ends. CDR1 is DFQATT, CDR2 SNEGSKA, per germline (reference sequence). The CDR3 is 11 residues long. The CDR3 bases are TGCAGTGCCTCGGGTCGCCACAGAGAGTATTTT. Protein: CSASGRHREYF.

This rearrangement joins TRBV6-5 to TRBJ2-7, with D hard to call. The CDR3 loop spans 13 amino acids. Trimming took off 5 bases at V and 7 bases at J, with 15 bases between the two ends. Germline-derived CDR1 and CDR2 are MNHEY and SVGAGI. The CDR3 nucleotides read TGTGCCAGCAGTGAAGCCCGACCGGGTGAGCAGTACTTC. This sequence encodes CASSEARPGEQYF.

This sequence joins TRBV4-1 and TRBJ1-4; 7 nucleotides agree with TRBD1. The CDR3 is 17 residues long. Germline V gene sequence: CDR1 MGHRA, CDR2 YSYEKL. V trimming: 0 bases; J trimming: 5 bases; junction bases outside the gene matches: 9. The CDR3 reads CASSQDAGQNWNEKLFF. DNA for the CDR3: TGCGCCAGCAGCCAAGATGCGGGACAGAACTGGAATGAAAAACTGTTTTTT.

The chain links TRBV5-1 to TRBJ1-3, with a weak D call TRBD1 (6 bases). The CDR3 consists of 13 residues. Germline assignment: CDR1 SGHRS and CDR2 YFSETQ. As DNA, the CDR3 is TGCGTCGGACAGCTTACCTCTGGAAACACCATATATTTT. It codes for CVGQLTSGNTIYF.

The chain carries TRBV5-1 and TRBJ2-5, with TRBD1 as a possible D gene (6 bases). The V and J ends lost 4 bases and 1 base respectively, with 11 bases between them. Germline V CDR1 and CDR2: SGHRS, YFSETQ. CDR3 length: 14 residues. CDR3 bases: TGCGCCAGCAGCCCGCAGGGGTTCCAAGAGACCCAGTACTTC. Residues: CASSPQGFQETQYF.

V and J are TRBV7-9 and TRBJ2-5, with 7 bases that match TRBD1. The J call may be faulty, since TRBJ2-7 better matches the DNA end. Germline CDR1 reads SEHNR; CDR2 reads FQNEAQ (reference sequence). CDR3 length: 15 residues. CDR3 DNA sequence: TGTGCCAGCAGCTTAGAGCCGGGACAGCGCTACGAGCAGTACTTC. Protein sequence: CASSLEPGQRYEQYF.

This clone has only a few counts. V is TRBV6-6 and J is TRBJ1-6, with D possibly being TRBD1 (5 bases). Trimming stripped 7 bases from V and 9 bases from J, with 10 bases between. CDR3 length equals 12 residues. CDR1 is MNHNY and CDR2 is SVGAGI in the germline V gene (reference sequence). DNA for the CDR3: TGTGCCAGCACTAGAGGGGTTTCACCCCTCCACTTT. This translates into CASTRGVSPLHF.

This clone turned up a few times. The chain joins TRBV18 to TRBJ2-7; 7 bases match TRBD2. Germline CDR1 reads KGHSH; CDR2 reads LQKENI. The CDR3 totals 14 residues. J was trimmed by 3 bases and V by 3 bases; bases with no gene match: 5. CDR3 bases: TGTGCCAGCTCACCTGGACTAGTCAACTACGAGCAGTACTTC. It codes for CASSPGLVNYEQYF.

This chain joins TRBV9 and TRBJ2-5, with 7 bases fitting TRBD2. J gave up 7 bases and V 3 bases, and 9 bases lay outside the gene matches. CDR3 length: 14 amino acids. Germline V gene lookup returns CDR1 SGDLS and CDR2 YYNGEE. CDR3 nucleotides: TGTGCCAGCAGCGAATGGGAGGGGCCGGGGACCCAGTACTTC. As protein: CASSEWEGPGTQYF.

This chain links TRBV5-8 with TRBJ2-2, with 13 positions matching TRBD2. V lost 3 bases and J lost 5; bases outside the gene matches: 4. Looked up from germline, CDR1 is SGHTS and CDR2 is YDEGEE. The CDR3 is made up of 16 amino acids. In DNA, the CDR3 is TGTGCCAGCAGCTGGACTAGCGGGAGTGGTACCGGGGAGCTGTTTTTT. Translation: CASSWTSGSGTGELFF.